This is a list of T cell receptor beta chains from one sample in a study of blood T cells in healthy people across ages. MiXCR was run by TCRdb on the 5' RACE reads, yielding one entry per CDR3 protein. The repertoire holds 1.5 million to 1.9 million distinct CDR3 sequences, with about 42% as singletons. Material: blood. All receptors derive from a woman between 18 and 29 years old in good health. CDR3s include the opening cysteine and the closing phenylalanine or tryptophan. Fields, in order: D gene, clone size, J gene, V gene, CDR3 DNA, CDR3 protein. D genes are given only for firm matches. Rows give clone size only sometimes, using once, few, many, or a class for an expanded clone.

d_gene: TRBD1; abundance: few; j_gene: TRBJ1-1; v_gene: TRBV20-1; CDR3nt: TGCAGTGCTTGCCAGGGGGTGCACACTGAAGCTTTCTTT; CDR3aa: CSACQGVHTEAFF
d_gene: -; abundance: -; j_gene: TRBJ1-5; v_gene: TRBV20-1; CDR3nt: TGCAGTGCTTGGGAAGGACAGAGCAATCAGCCCCAGCATTTT; CDR3aa: CSAWEGQSNQPQHF
d_gene: TRBD1; abundance: few; j_gene: TRBJ1-1; v_gene: TRBV27; CDR3nt: TGTGCCAGCAGTGGATCGGACAGGGTCGAAGCTTTCTTT; CDR3aa: CASSGSDRVEAFF
d_gene: TRBD2; abundance: -; j_gene: TRBJ2-7; v_gene: TRBV6-2/TRBV6-3; CDR3nt: TGTGCCAGCAGGCCCTGGGGGGGTCTCGACGAGCAGTACTTC; CDR3aa: CASRPWGGLDEQYF
d_gene: -; abundance: -; j_gene: TRBJ2-5; v_gene: TRBV2; CDR3nt: TGTGCCAGCAGTGAATCTAGACCGGGAGAGACCCAGTACTTC; CDR3aa: CASSESRPGETQYF
d_gene: -; abundance: -; j_gene: TRBJ1-1; v_gene: TRBV6-1; CDR3nt: TGTGCCAGCAGTGAGTCCGGTGAAGCTTTCTTT; CDR3aa: CASSESGEAFF
d_gene: -; abundance: -; j_gene: TRBJ2-7; v_gene: TRBV6-1; CDR3nt: TGTGCCAGCAGTGAGGAACGACCCTACGAGCAGTACTTC; CDR3aa: CASSEERPYEQYF
d_gene: TRBD1; abundance: -; j_gene: TRBJ1-5; v_gene: TRBV12-3/TRBV12-4; CDR3nt: TGTGCCAGCAGCCGGGACAGCATCGTGCAGAGCAATCAGCCCCAGCATTTT; CDR3aa: CASSRDSIVQSNQPQHF
d_gene: -; abundance: few; j_gene: TRBJ2-7; v_gene: TRBV7-2; CDR3nt: TGTGCCAGCAGTTTTGGTGGGAGTCCCTACGAGCAGTACTTC; CDR3aa: CASSFGGSPYEQYF
d_gene: -; abundance: -; j_gene: TRBJ1-2; v_gene: TRBV28; CDR3nt: TGTGCCAGCAGAGCTGACAGCGCCCGGGGCTATGGCTACACCTTC; CDR3aa: CASRADSARGYGYTF
d_gene: -; abundance: -; j_gene: TRBJ1-6; v_gene: TRBV9; CDR3nt: TGTGCCAGCAGCGTAGTCGCGGGGAATTCACCCCTCCACTTT; CDR3aa: CASSVVAGNSPLHF
d_gene: TRBD2; abundance: many; j_gene: TRBJ2-7; v_gene: TRBV3-1; CDR3nt: TGTGCCAGCAGCCAAGTAGCGGGGCTAACCTACGAGCAGTACTTC; CDR3aa: CASSQVAGLTYEQYF
d_gene: TRBD2; abundance: -; j_gene: TRBJ2-7; v_gene: TRBV7-2; CDR3nt: TGTGCCAGCAGCTTTAGCGGGGGGGCCGTCCGATACGAGCAGTACTTC; CDR3aa: CASSFSGGAVRYEQYF
d_gene: -; abundance: few; j_gene: TRBJ2-3; v_gene: TRBV4-3; CDR3nt: TGCGCCAGCAGCCAAGAGAGGGCAGTGGATACGCAGTATTTT; CDR3aa: CASSQERAVDTQYF
d_gene: -; abundance: -; j_gene: TRBJ1-2; v_gene: TRBV10-1; CDR3nt: TGCGCCAGCAGCGCCGGACATAACTATGGCTACACCTTC; CDR3aa: CASSAGHNYGYTF
d_gene: -; abundance: -; j_gene: TRBJ1-5; v_gene: TRBV7-8; CDR3nt: TGTGCCAGCAGCGGGGCTTTGTGGGCGCGTCAGCCCCAGCATTTT; CDR3aa: CASSGALWARQPQHF
d_gene: -; abundance: -; j_gene: TRBJ2-1; v_gene: TRBV6-2/TRBV6-3; CDR3nt: TGTGCCAGCAGTTCCGGGAGCATCCGGGGCTATGAGCAGTTCTTC; CDR3aa: CASSSGSIRGYEQFF
d_gene: -; abundance: -; j_gene: TRBJ2-1; v_gene: TRBV24-1; CDR3nt: TGTGCCACCATGTCCGCCCTCTACAATGAGCAGTTCTTC; CDR3aa: CATMSALYNEQFF
d_gene: -; abundance: -; j_gene: TRBJ1-2; v_gene: TRBV6-5; CDR3nt: TGTGCCACCAGTCCACGGGAGAGGTATGGCTACACCTTC; CDR3aa: CATSPRERYGYTF
d_gene: -; abundance: -; j_gene: TRBJ1-5; v_gene: TRBV20-1; CDR3nt: TGCAGTGCCACGCAAGTTTTGGGGCAAAGCAATCAGCCCCAGCATTTT; CDR3aa: CSATQVLGQSNQPQHF
d_gene: TRBD1; abundance: -; j_gene: TRBJ2-7; v_gene: TRBV7-2; CDR3nt: TGTGCCAGCAGCGGCCGGGACAGGGGGCGATACGAGCAGTACTTC; CDR3aa: CASSGRDRGRYEQYF
d_gene: TRBD1; abundance: few; j_gene: TRBJ2-1; v_gene: TRBV6-2/TRBV6-3; CDR3nt: TGTGCCAGCAGGATGACAGGGCTTCCTCAGCAGTTCTTC; CDR3aa: CASRMTGLPQQFF
d_gene: TRBD2; abundance: few; j_gene: TRBJ2-2; v_gene: TRBV12-3/TRBV12-4; CDR3nt: TGTGCCAGCAGTCCCTGGGGAGGGGTGCCCAACACCGGGGAGCTGTTTTTT; CDR3aa: CASSPWGGVPNTGELFF
d_gene: -; abundance: few; j_gene: TRBJ2-1; v_gene: TRBV9; CDR3nt: TGTGCCAGCAGCGTACGAATGGTTGGGCTATACAATGAGCAGTTCTTC; CDR3aa: CASSVRMVGLYNEQFF
d_gene: TRBD1; abundance: few; j_gene: TRBJ1-6; v_gene: TRBV18; CDR3nt: TGTGCCAGCTCACGACAGGGTGTGGATAATTCACCCCTCCACTTT; CDR3aa: CASSRQGVDNSPLHF
d_gene: -; abundance: -; j_gene: TRBJ1-2; v_gene: TRBV2; CDR3nt: TGTGCCAGCAAAGGGTATGGCTACACCTTC; CDR3aa: CASKGYGYTF
d_gene: -; abundance: -; j_gene: TRBJ2-1; v_gene: TRBV14; CDR3nt: TGTGCCAGCACCCCAAGACGGGTCAGTGACAATGAGCAGTTCTTC; CDR3aa: CASTPRRVSDNEQFF
d_gene: -; abundance: -; j_gene: TRBJ1-2; v_gene: TRBV7-9; CDR3nt: TGTGCCAGCAGCCCCCAAGGACCCGTGGGCGGCTACACCTTC; CDR3aa: CASSPQGPVGGYTF
d_gene: -; abundance: few; j_gene: TRBJ1-2; v_gene: TRBV12-3/TRBV12-4; CDR3nt: TGTGCCAGCAGGGTGGGGGGCTATGGCTACACCTTC; CDR3aa: CASRVGGYGYTF
d_gene: -; abundance: few; j_gene: TRBJ2-1; v_gene: TRBV28; CDR3nt: TGTGCCAGCAGTTCAGCCGGGACAACCTACAATGAGCAGTTCTTC; CDR3aa: CASSSAGTTYNEQFF
d_gene: -; abundance: -; j_gene: TRBJ2-3; v_gene: TRBV25-1; CDR3nt: TGTGCCAGCAGTGCGGACGATAGCACAGATACGCAGTATTTT; CDR3aa: CASSADDSTDTQYF
d_gene: TRBD2; abundance: -; j_gene: TRBJ2-1; v_gene: TRBV7-2; CDR3nt: TGTGCCAGCAGCTTGCGAAAACTAGCGGGGGCATCCTACAATGAGCAGTTCTTC; CDR3aa: CASSLRKLAGASYNEQFF
d_gene: -; abundance: -; j_gene: TRBJ2-3; v_gene: TRBV5-1; CDR3nt: TGCGCCAGCAGGGTAGCGGAAGCACGAGATACGCAGTATTTT; CDR3aa: CASRVAEARDTQYF
d_gene: -; abundance: few; j_gene: TRBJ2-1; v_gene: TRBV29-1; CDR3nt: TGCAGCGTTGAGGTGCCAGGAAGGGAGCAGTTCTTC; CDR3aa: CSVEVPGREQFF
d_gene: TRBD1; abundance: -; j_gene: TRBJ2-7; v_gene: TRBV6-2/TRBV6-3; CDR3nt: TGTGCCAGCAGTTACACGGGACAGGGGTTCTACGAGCAGTACTTC; CDR3aa: CASSYTGQGFYEQYF
d_gene: -; abundance: -; j_gene: TRBJ2-7; v_gene: TRBV3-1; CDR3nt: TGTGCCAGCAGCCAAGGGCCTTCAAGCTTTGAGCAGTACTTC; CDR3aa: CASSQGPSSFEQYF
d_gene: TRBD1; abundance: few; j_gene: TRBJ2-3; v_gene: TRBV9; CDR3nt: TGTGCCAGCAGCACATCAACAGGGGTTGGATGGGATACGCAGTATTTT; CDR3aa: CASSTSTGVGWDTQYF
d_gene: TRBD2; abundance: once; j_gene: TRBJ2-2; v_gene: TRBV9; CDR3nt: TGTGCCAGCAGCGTAGCTCGACTAGCGATTAACACCGGGGAGCTGTTTTTT; CDR3aa: CASSVARLAINTGELFF
d_gene: -; abundance: -; j_gene: TRBJ1-6; v_gene: TRBV7-2; CDR3nt: TGTGCCAGCAGCCCGCTCGGGGGGCTTGGTAATTCACCCCTCCACTTT; CDR3aa: CASSPLGGLGNSPLHF
d_gene: TRBD2; abundance: few; j_gene: TRBJ2-5; v_gene: TRBV11-2; CDR3nt: TGTGCCAGCAGCCCAAAAGGACTAGCAGGGCAAGAGACCCAGTACTTC; CDR3aa: CASSPKGLAGQETQYF
d_gene: TRBD2; abundance: -; j_gene: TRBJ2-1; v_gene: TRBV28; CDR3nt: TGTGCCAGCAGTTTTCTTGCGACTAGCGGCTACAATGAGCAGTTCTTC; CDR3aa: CASSFLATSGYNEQFF
d_gene: TRBD2; abundance: -; j_gene: TRBJ2-5; v_gene: TRBV12-3/TRBV12-4; CDR3nt: TGTGCCAGCAGTTTCCTAGCGGGAGTTCAAGAGACCCAGTACTTC; CDR3aa: CASSFLAGVQETQYF
d_gene: -; abundance: few; j_gene: TRBJ2-1; v_gene: TRBV20-1; CDR3nt: TGCAGTGCTAGCGCGACAGAGAGATCCTACAATGAGCAGTTCTTC; CDR3aa: CSASATERSYNEQFF
d_gene: TRBD2; abundance: few; j_gene: TRBJ2-1; v_gene: TRBV6-2/TRBV6-3; CDR3nt: TGTGCCAGCAAGAATAGCGGGACCAATGAGCAGTTCTTC; CDR3aa: CASKNSGTNEQFF